The present entry profiles one T cell receptor (beta chain) with its context. Original analysis: Counts of nucleated cells, estimated from reference gene primer amplification, were obtained. Only in-frame clones appear in the TCRdb table, and some are missing; sequencing was by immunoSEQ multiplex PCR. V, J and clone size were drawn from that table, and D and trimming were deduced from the DNA. The table records around 55,000 clones, roughly 90% of them present only once. The sample is drawn from a study of blood T cell repertoires in COVID-19. Overall study: Both acute and convalescent COVID-19 samples were obtained from the United States, Italy and Spain.

The CDR3 loop spans 16 amino acids. CDR1 SGDLS and CDR2 YYNGEE come from the germline V gene. The germline V and J ends were trimmed by 0 bases and 3 bases, with 16 bases remaining between them. Material: peripheral blood. The clonotype originates from a man in his fifties or sixties with active COVID-19. The chain links TRBV9 to TRBJ2-7; D possibly corresponds to TRBD1 (7 bases). CDR3 DNA: TGTGCCAGCAGCGTAGCTACGGGGGACAGTTACTACGAGCAGTACTTC. This gives the protein CASSVATGDSYYEQYF.